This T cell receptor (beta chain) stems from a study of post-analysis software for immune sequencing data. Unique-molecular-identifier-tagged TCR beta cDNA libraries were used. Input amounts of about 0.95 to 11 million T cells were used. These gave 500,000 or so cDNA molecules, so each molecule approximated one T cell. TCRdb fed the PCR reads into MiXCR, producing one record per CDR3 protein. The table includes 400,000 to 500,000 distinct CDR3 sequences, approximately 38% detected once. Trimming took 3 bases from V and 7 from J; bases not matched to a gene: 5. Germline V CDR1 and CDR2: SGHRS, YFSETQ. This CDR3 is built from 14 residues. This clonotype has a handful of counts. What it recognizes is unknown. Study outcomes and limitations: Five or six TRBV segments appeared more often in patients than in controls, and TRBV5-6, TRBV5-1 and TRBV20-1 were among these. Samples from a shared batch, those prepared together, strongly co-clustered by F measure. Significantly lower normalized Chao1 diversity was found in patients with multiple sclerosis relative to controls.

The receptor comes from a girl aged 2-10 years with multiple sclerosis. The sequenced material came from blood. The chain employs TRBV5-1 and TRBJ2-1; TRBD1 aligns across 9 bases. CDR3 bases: TGCGCCAGCAGCTGGGACAGGGAGGGAAATGAGCAGTTCTTC. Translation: CASSWDREGNEQFF. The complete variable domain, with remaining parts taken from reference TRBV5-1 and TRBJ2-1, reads KAGVTQTPRYLIKTRGQQVTLSCSPISGHRSVSWYQQTPGQGLQFLFEYFSETQRNKGNFPGRFSGRQFSNSRSEMNVSTLELGDSALYLCASSWDREGNEQFFGPGTRLTVL.